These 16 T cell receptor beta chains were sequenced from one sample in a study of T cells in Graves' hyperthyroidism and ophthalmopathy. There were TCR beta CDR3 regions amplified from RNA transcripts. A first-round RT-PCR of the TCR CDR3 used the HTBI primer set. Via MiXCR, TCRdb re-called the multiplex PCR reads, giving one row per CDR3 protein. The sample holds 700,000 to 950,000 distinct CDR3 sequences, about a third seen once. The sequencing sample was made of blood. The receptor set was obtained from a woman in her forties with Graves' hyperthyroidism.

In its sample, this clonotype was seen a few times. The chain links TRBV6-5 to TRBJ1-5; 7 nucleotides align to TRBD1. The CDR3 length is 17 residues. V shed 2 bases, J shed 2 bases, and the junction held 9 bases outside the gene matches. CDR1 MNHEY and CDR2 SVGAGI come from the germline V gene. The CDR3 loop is CASSYVFRQGGNQPQHF. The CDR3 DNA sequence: TGTGCCAGCAGTTACGTTTTTAGACAGGGAGGCAATCAGCCCCAGCATTTT.

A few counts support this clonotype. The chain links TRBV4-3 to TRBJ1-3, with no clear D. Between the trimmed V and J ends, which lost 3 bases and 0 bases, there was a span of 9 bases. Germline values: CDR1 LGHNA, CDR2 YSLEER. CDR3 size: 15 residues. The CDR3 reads CASSHLQSSGNTIYF. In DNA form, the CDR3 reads TGCGCCAGCAGCCACCTACAGAGCTCTGGAAACACCATATATTTT.

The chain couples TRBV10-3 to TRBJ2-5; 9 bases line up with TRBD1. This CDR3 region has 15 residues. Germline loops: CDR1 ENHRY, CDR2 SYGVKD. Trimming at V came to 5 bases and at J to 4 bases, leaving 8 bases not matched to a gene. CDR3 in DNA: TGTGCCATCAGTAAGCCCCTGACAGGGGGAGAGACCCAGTACTTC. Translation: CAISKPLTGGETQYF.

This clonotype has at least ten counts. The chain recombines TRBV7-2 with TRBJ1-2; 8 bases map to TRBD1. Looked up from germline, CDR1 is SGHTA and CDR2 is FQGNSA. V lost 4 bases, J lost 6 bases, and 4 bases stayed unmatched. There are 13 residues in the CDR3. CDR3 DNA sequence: TGTGCCAGCAGCTCCCAGGGGGCGAATGGCTACACCTTC. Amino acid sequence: CASSSQGANGYTF.

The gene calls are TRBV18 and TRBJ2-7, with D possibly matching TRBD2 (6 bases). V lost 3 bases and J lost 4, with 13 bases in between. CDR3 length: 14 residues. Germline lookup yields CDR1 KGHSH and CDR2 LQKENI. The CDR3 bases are TGTGCCAGCTCACCCCCGGGACTTCAATACGAGCAGTACTTC. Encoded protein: CASSPPGLQYEQYF.

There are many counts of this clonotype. The CDR3 loop reads CASSSYGVQPQHF. DNA for the CDR3: TGTGCCAGCAGCTCATATGGGGTTCAGCCCCAGCATTTT. V is TRBV7-2 and J is TRBJ1-5; no reliable D call. There are 13 residues in the CDR3. V was trimmed by 4 bases and J by 6 bases, leaving 10 bases between them. Germline V gene lookup returns CDR1 SGHTA and CDR2 FQGNSA.

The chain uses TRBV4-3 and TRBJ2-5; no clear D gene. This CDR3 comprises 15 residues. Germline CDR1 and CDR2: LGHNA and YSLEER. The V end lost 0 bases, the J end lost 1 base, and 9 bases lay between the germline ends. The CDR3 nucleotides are TGCGCCAGCAGCCAAGATTCGACACCCCAAGAGACCCAGTACTTC. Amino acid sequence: CASSQDSTPQETQYF.

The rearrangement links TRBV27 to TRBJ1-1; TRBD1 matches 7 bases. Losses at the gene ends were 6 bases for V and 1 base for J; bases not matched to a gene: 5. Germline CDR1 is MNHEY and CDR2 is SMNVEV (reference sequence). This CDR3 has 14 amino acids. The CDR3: CASSKGQANTEAFF. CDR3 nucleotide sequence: TGTGCCAGCAGCAAAGGACAGGCGAACACTGAAGCTTTCTTT.

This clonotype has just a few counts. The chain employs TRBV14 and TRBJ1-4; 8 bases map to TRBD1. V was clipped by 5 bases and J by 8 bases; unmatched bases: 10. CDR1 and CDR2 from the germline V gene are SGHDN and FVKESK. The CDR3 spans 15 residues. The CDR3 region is CASSTQRQGREKLFF. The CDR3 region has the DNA TGTGCCAGCAGCACCCAGCGACAGGGGCGGGAAAAACTGTTTTTT.

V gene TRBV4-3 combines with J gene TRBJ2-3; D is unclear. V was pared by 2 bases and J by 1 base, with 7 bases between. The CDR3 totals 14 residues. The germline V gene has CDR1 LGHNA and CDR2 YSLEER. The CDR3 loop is CASSQRWGTDTQYF. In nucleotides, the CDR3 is TGCGCCAGCAGCCAACGGTGGGGCACAGATACGCAGTATTTT.

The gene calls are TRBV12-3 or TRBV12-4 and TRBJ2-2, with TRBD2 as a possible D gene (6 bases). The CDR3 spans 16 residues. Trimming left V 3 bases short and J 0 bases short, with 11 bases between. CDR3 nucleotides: TGTGCCAGCAGTTTCGGGGGATCAACGAACACCGGGGAGCTGTTTTTT. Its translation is CASSFGGSTNTGELFF.

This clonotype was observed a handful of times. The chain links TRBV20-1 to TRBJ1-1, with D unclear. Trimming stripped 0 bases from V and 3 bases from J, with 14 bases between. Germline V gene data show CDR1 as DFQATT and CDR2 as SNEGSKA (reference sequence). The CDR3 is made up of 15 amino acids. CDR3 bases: TGCAGTGCTAGAGATGTAAGTAAGGGAGACACTGAAGCTTTCTTT. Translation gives CSARDVSKGDTEAFF.

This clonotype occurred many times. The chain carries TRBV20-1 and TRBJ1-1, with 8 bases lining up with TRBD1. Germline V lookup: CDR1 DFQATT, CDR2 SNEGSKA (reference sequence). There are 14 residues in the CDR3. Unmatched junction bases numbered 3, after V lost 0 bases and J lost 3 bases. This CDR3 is CSARDRGRDTEAFF. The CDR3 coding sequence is TGCAGTGCTAGAGACAGGGGGCGCGACACTGAAGCTTTCTTT.

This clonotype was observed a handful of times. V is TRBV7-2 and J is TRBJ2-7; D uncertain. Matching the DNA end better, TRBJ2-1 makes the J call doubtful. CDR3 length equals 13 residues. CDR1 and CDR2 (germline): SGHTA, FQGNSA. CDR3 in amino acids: CASSYQDHNEQFF. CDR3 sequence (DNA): TGTGCCAGCAGCTATCAGGACCACAATGAGCAGTTCTTC.

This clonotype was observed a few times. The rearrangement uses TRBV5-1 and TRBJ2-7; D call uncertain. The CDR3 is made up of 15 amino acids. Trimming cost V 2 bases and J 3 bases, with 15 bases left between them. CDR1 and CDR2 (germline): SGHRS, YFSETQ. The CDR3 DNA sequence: TGCGCCAGCAGCTTCGTATCGTCCCAGGTCTACGAGCAGTACTTC. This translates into CASSFVSSQVYEQYF.

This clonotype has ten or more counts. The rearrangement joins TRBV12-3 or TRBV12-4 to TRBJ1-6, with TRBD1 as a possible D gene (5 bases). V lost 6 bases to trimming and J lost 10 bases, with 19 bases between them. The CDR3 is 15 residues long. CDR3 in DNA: TGTGCCAGCAGACGTTTCATAGGGGCGCAATCACCCCTCCACTTT. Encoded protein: CASRRFIGAQSPLHF.